These 17 T cell receptor beta chains were all obtained from the same sample, sequenced in a study of T cell repertoires in cytomegalovirus infection. TCRdb re-derived calls from the reads in MiXCR, one entry per CDR3 protein. Of some 350,000 distinct CDR3 sequences in the sample, roughly 20% were seen once. The sequenced material came from PBMCs. The source of these receptors is a human donor in good health (CMV status not recorded). Some clones in this sample may be carry-over from other donors' samples.

This clonotype was seen many times. J is TRBJ2-7 and V is TRBV7-8, with 12 bases identical to TRBD2. V trimming: 2 bases; J trimming: 4 bases; junction bases outside the gene matches: 9. Germline lookup yields CDR1 SGHVS and CDR2 FQNEAQ. This CDR3 spans 17 amino acids. CDR3 sequence (DNA): TGTGCCAGCAGCTTACTGGCTAGCGGGAGGGTATTGTACGAGCAGTACTTC. It codes for CASSLLASGRVLYEQYF. Full variable domain (outside the CDR3, taken from reference TRBV7-8 and TRBJ2-7): GAGVSQSPRYKVAKRGQDVALRCDPISGHVSLFWYQQALGQGPEFLTYFQNEAQLDKSGLPSDRFFAERPEGSVSTLKIQRTQQEDSAVYLCASSLLASGRVLYEQYFGPGTRLTVT.

J is TRBJ1-4 and V is TRBV12-3 or TRBV12-4, with D perhaps matching TRBD1 (5 bases). This CDR3 has 13 amino acids. V was trimmed by 6 bases and J by 7 bases, leaving 12 bases between them. Here the CDR3 reads CASRRQGAEKLFF. In DNA form, the CDR3 reads TGTGCCAGCAGGAGGCAGGGCGCTGAAAAACTGTTTTTT.

V gene TRBV27 combines with J gene TRBJ1-5; D remains ambiguous. V lost 4 bases, J lost 6 bases, and 16 bases lay in between. The CDR3 runs to 15 residues. Germline V gives CDR1 MNHEY, CDR2 SMNVEV (reference sequence). DNA for the CDR3: TGTGCCAGCAGTTCGTTTCATGCGATGGTTCAGCCCCAGCATTTT. Its protein is CASSSFHAMVQPQHF.

This clonotype was found a few times. J is TRBJ2-1 and V is TRBV27; D call uncertain. The V end lost 2 bases, the J end lost 3 bases, and 8 bases lay between the germline ends. CDR1 and CDR2 from the germline V gene are MNHEY and SMNVEV (reference sequence). The CDR3 totals 14 residues. CDR3 nucleotide sequence: TGTGCCAGCAGTTTAATGGGTGGCTACAATGAGCAGTTCTTC. Encoded protein: CASSLMGGYNEQFF.

This clonotype was detected ten times or more. The chain links TRBV7-8 to TRBJ2-7; 7 nucleotides align to TRBD1. Trimming took 1 base from V and 2 from J; bases not matched to a gene: 5. The length of the CDR3 is 15 residues. Germline V lookup: CDR1 SGHVS, CDR2 FQNEAQ. The CDR3 nucleotides are TGTGCCAGCAGCTTAGATAAGGGGGCAGCCTACGAGCAGTACTTC. Its translation: CASSLDKGAAYEQYF.

This clonotype has just a few counts. J is TRBJ2-1 and V is TRBV4-1; possibly TRBD1 for D (7 bases). The V end was cut by 2 bases, the J end by 3 bases, with 20 bases between. CDR3 size: 18 residues. Germline CDR1 MGHRA, CDR2 YSYEKL. This CDR3 is CASSQYPKGGQNYNEQFF. Here the CDR3 DNA reads TGCGCCAGCAGCCAATATCCCAAGGGGGGACAGAACTACAATGAGCAGTTCTTC.

The rearrangement links TRBV12-3 or TRBV12-4 to TRBJ2-1; 8 nucleotides agree with TRBD2. The CDR3 totals 15 residues. The V and J ends lost 7 bases and 7 bases, in that order; junction bases with no gene match: 12. The CDR3 sequence is CASMWTSTTMNEQFF. CDR3 coding DNA: TGTGCCAGCATGTGGACTAGCACTACAATGAATGAGCAGTTCTTC.

The chain is built from TRBV20-1 and TRBJ2-5, with D possibly matching TRBD2 (6 bases). V was shortened by 6 bases and J by 1 base, with 18 bases between the two germline ends. This CDR3 has 15 amino acids. Germline V CDR1 and CDR2: DFQATT, SNEGSKA (reference sequence). The CDR3 loop is CSAGRDSFTQETQYF. For the CDR3, the DNA is TGCAGTGCCGGACGGGACTCTTTCACCCAAGAGACCCAGTACTTC.

This clonotype has a count of ten or more. This sequence joins TRBV7-6 and TRBJ1-6; no definite D call. V was shortened by 0 bases and J by 7 bases, with 22 bases between the two germline ends. CDR1 is SGHVS and CDR2 is FNYEAQ in the germline V gene. CDR3 length equals 19 residues. The CDR3 spells CASSLARGFSSNLNSPLHF. CDR3 coding DNA: TGTGCCAGCAGCTTAGCGCGAGGGTTTAGCAGCAACTTGAATTCACCCCTCCACTTT.

The chain combines TRBV9 with TRBJ1-1; D gene uncertain. This CDR3 spans 14 amino acids. V was clipped by 2 bases and J by 0 bases, with 8 bases between them. Germline loops: CDR1 SGDLS, CDR2 YYNGEE. This CDR3 is CASSVRGMNTEAFF. The DNA of the CDR3 is TGTGCCAGCAGCGTCCGGGGAATGAACACTGAAGCTTTCTTT.

Many counts were recorded for this clonotype. This chain connects TRBV6-5 to TRBJ1-1; no clear D. Germline V gives CDR1 MNHEY, CDR2 SVGAGI. V lost 1 base and J 3 bases, leaving 12 bases between the germline ends. The CDR3 is made up of 15 amino acids. CDR3 loop: CASSYWAQGDTEAFF. CDR3 DNA sequence: TGTGCCAGCAGTTACTGGGCTCAAGGAGACACTGAAGCTTTCTTT.

In its sample, this clonotype was seen a few times. The gene calls are TRBV7-9 and TRBJ2-3; D is perhaps TRBD2 (6 bases). V gave up 5 bases and J gave up 0 bases, with 15 bases separating them. Germline CDR1 is SEHNR and CDR2 is FQNEAQ (reference sequence). The CDR3 has 16 amino acids. The CDR3: CASSPPKSGSTDTQYF. CDR3 sequence (DNA): TGTGCCAGCAGCCCGCCGAAGAGCGGGAGCACAGATACGCAGTATTTT.

V usage is TRBV19 and J usage is TRBJ2-7; 8 nucleotides line up with TRBD2. The germline gives CDR1 LNHDA, CDR2 SQIVND (reference sequence). This CDR3 is built from 17 residues. Trimming cost V 3 bases and J 1 base; bases outside gene matches: 11. In DNA form, the CDR3 reads TGTGCCAGTAGTATGAAGCGGGGGACGGGAAAATCCTACGAGCAGTACTTC. This encodes CASSMKRGTGKSYEQYF.

Many counts were recorded for this clonotype. The rearrangement links TRBV6-1 to TRBJ2-7; 8 bases are shared with TRBD1. The CDR3 has 12 amino acids. Germline V gives CDR1 MNHNS, CDR2 SASEGT. The J segment lost 3 bases and the V segment lost 6 bases, leaving 1 base of the junction unmatched. CDR3 amino acids: CASRDRDYEQYF. The CDR3 coding sequence is TGTGCCAGCAGGGACAGGGACTACGAGCAGTACTTC.

This clonotype turned up a few times. This rearrangement joins TRBV7-9 to TRBJ1-2; TRBD1 agrees at 11 bases. There are 14 residues in the CDR3. The germline V gene has CDR1 SEHNR and CDR2 FQNEAQ (reference sequence). V gave up 4 bases and J gave up 6 bases; unmatched junction bases: 4. Here the CDR3 DNA reads TGTGCCAGCAGCTCAAGGACAGGGGGCCATGGCTACACCTTC. It encodes CASSSRTGGHGYTF.

This clonotype was picked up many times. The chain links TRBV7-2 to TRBJ1-1, with D perhaps TRBD1 (5 bases). Germline assignment: CDR1 SGHTA and CDR2 FQGNSA. Trimming shortened V by 3 bases and J by 10 bases, and 12 bases separated the two germline ends. The CDR3 is made up of 12 amino acids. CDR3 loop: CASSFGQGRAFF. The DNA of the CDR3 is TGTGCCAGCAGCTTTGGGCAGGGAAGAGCTTTCTTT.

At least ten counts were recorded for this clonotype. The V gene is TRBV4-1, the J gene TRBJ2-5; perhaps D is TRBD1 or TRBD2 (5 bases each). V dropped 2 bases and J dropped 5 bases, with 9 bases sitting between them. Germline assignment: CDR1 MGHRA and CDR2 YSYEKL. This CDR3 has 13 amino acids. The CDR3 loop reads CASSQQGVETQYF. Here the CDR3 DNA reads TGCGCCAGCAGCCAACAGGGAGTGGAGACCCAGTACTTC.